The clone carrying this T cell receptor (beta chain) was seen a few times. The target antigen is unknown. Methods described previously were used for bulk TCR libraries, and listed TCR primers were applied. TCRdb ran MiXCR on the PCR reads and lists one entry per CDR3 protein. The sample holds 300,000 to 400,000 distinct CDR3 sequences, 24% seen once. CDR3 length equals 18 residues. The V end lost 4 bases, the J end lost 3 bases, and 20 bases lay between the germline ends. Germline lookup yields CDR1 KGHDR and CDR2 SFDVKD. The data were obtained in a study of molecular identifiers for immune sequencing clone quantification. Study findings and constraints: A single cell's spiked Jurkat TCR RNA was reportedly detectable among approximately 930,000 naive cells. Over 98% of effector molecules, but under 1% in naive cells, were held by clones with more than 20 RNA copies.

When naive CD8 T cells were sorted, they were gated as CD8+CD4-CCR7+CD45RA+. The sequencing input was naive CD8+ T cells from blood, with Jurkat cell RNA spiked in. As for subset: FACS-sorted CD8+CD4-CCR7+CD45RA+ naive T cells. This clonotype originated in a human donor in good health. Some libraries in this study had Jurkat cell RNA spiked in. The rearrangement joins TRBV24-1 to TRBJ2-2, with D perhaps matching TRBD1 (6 bases). Here the CDR3 reads CATSDSPSFTGYTGELFF. The CDR3 bases are TGTGCCACCAGTGACTCCCCGTCTTTCACAGGGTACACCGGGGAGCTGTTTTTT.